What follows are 15 T cell receptor beta chains derived from one specimen sequenced in a study of CD8 T cells in ankylosing spondylitis. General observations from the study: Seemingly distinctive of ankylosing spondylitis blood was a TCR beta motif formed by eight highly homologous variants.

These receptors' targets are unknown. TCRdb used MiXCR to reprocess the 5' RACE reads, holding one entry per CDR3 protein. The sample has about 220,000 distinct CDR3 sequences, more than 5.5% seen once. Sequenced: blood, either unsorted or a sorted T cell fraction (not recorded which). These TCRs come from a male donor with ankylosing spondylitis.

This chain links TRBV12-3 or TRBV12-4 with TRBJ2-1; D is undetermined. V lost 6 bases, J lost 6 bases, and 9 bases lay in between. This CDR3 is built from 12 residues. The CDR3 DNA reads TGTGCCAGCAGCCCCGCTGTCAATGAGCAGTTCTTC. It yields the protein CASSPAVNEQFF.

V usage is TRBV5-6 and J usage is TRBJ1-6; D not resolved. The germline gives CDR1 SGHDT, CDR2 YYEEEE. The CDR3 has 17 amino acids. V lost 0 bases and J lost 3, with 13 bases in between. The CDR3 loop is CASSLDPRRDYNSPLHF. Here the CDR3 DNA reads TGTGCCAGCAGCTTGGACCCTCGGCGGGACTATAATTCACCCCTCCACTTT.

This clonotype was counted ten times or more. V usage is TRBV5-1 and J usage is TRBJ2-4, with D possibly TRBD2 on 5 matching bases. Trimming took 4 bases from V and 6 from J, leaving 11 bases between them. Germline V gene sequence: CDR1 SGHRS, CDR2 YFSETQ. The CDR3 sequence is 13 residues long. In DNA form, the CDR3 reads TGCGCCAGCAGCCCGGGATGGGGAAACATTCAGTACTTC. The encoded protein is CASSPGWGNIQYF.

This clonotype has a count of ten or more. The V gene is TRBV7-8, the J gene TRBJ1-5, with TRBD1 matching 7 bases. Germline CDR1 and CDR2: SGHVS and FQNEAQ. The junction had 6 bases not matched to a gene; V was cut back by 4 bases and J by 0 bases. This CDR3 is built from 16 residues. The DNA for the CDR3 is TGTGCCAGCAGCTCGGGACAGTCTCTTAGCAATCAGCCCCAGCATTTT. Translating gives CASSSGQSLSNQPQHF.

Ten or more counts support this clonotype. As DNA, the CDR3 is TGTGCCAGTAGGGGTGCGAATGAGCAGTTCTTC. This codes for CASRGANEQFF. The rearrangement joins TRBV12-3 or TRBV12-4 to TRBJ2-1; TRBD1 might be the D (5 bases). The CDR3 contains 11 residues. The ends were cut back, 9 bases at V and 7 bases at J, with 10 bases in the middle.

There are many counts of this clonotype. CDR3 nucleotide sequence: TGTGCCAGCAGCTTGGACAATTACAATGAGCAGTTCTTC. Protein product: CASSLDNYNEQFF. The rearrangement joins TRBV7-9 to TRBJ2-1, with D tentatively TRBD1 (5 bases). The CDR3 has 13 residues. Per germline, CDR1 SEHNR and CDR2 FQNEAQ (reference sequence). Trimming pared 3 bases from V and 4 bases from J, leaving 7 bases between.

This clonotype was detected ten times or more. The V and J genes are TRBV7-9 and TRBJ2-3, with unresolved D. V lost 4 bases and J 0 bases, leaving 11 bases between the germline ends. Germline lookup yields CDR1 SEHNR and CDR2 FQNEAQ (reference sequence). CDR3 length: 15 amino acids. The CDR3 protein is CASSSRAASTDTQYF. The CDR3 nucleotides read TGTGCCAGCAGCTCTAGGGCAGCGAGCACAGATACGCAGTATTTT.

This clonotype was seen repeatedly, ten times or more. The chain couples TRBV20-1 to TRBJ1-1; no definite D call. The CDR3 is 11 amino acids. Germline V gene sequence: CDR1 DFQATT, CDR2 SNEGSKA (reference sequence). The ends were cut back, 1 base at V and 8 bases at J, with 8 bases in the middle. The CDR3 protein is CSARVGLEAFF. The CDR3 nucleotides are TGCAGTGCTAGAGTGGGGTTGGAAGCTTTCTTT.

This clonotype was detected ten times or more. This CDR3 is CASSYVTFPDTQYF. The CDR3 DNA reads as TGTGCCAGCAGTTACGTGACTTTTCCAGATACGCAGTATTTT. The chain is built from TRBV6-2 or TRBV6-3 and TRBJ2-3; no reliable D call. The CDR3 loop spans 14 amino acids. Germline CDR1 reads MNHEY; CDR2 reads SVGEGT. The germline V and J ends were trimmed by 2 bases and 4 bases, with 10 bases remaining between them.

This clonotype has at least ten counts. The J gene is TRBJ1-1, the V gene TRBV27; the D is unclear. Germline assignment: CDR1 MNHEY and CDR2 SMNVEV (reference sequence). CDR3 length: 13 residues. With 7 bases removed from V and 1 base from J, the gap between germline ends came to 10 bases. The DNA for the CDR3 is TGTGCCAGCACGAGGGCGGGGAACACTGAAGCTTTCTTT. Encoded protein: CASTRAGNTEAFF.

The chain carries TRBV10-3 and TRBJ2-3; 9 nucleotides line up with TRBD1. CDR1 and CDR2 from the germline V gene are ENHRY and SYGVKD. V was clipped by 10 bases and J by 5 bases; unmatched bases: 13. CDR3 length: 15 residues. CDR3 residues: CATTEAGQGGDTQYF. The CDR3 DNA reads as TGTGCCACTACCGAAGCGGGACAGGGAGGAGATACGCAGTATTTT.

This clonotype came up many times. The chain uses TRBV28 and TRBJ2-1, with 13 bases aligning to TRBD2. The CDR3 contains 20 residues. V shed 5 bases and J 2 bases; nucleotides not matched to a gene: 15. Germline CDR1 MDHEN, CDR2 SYDVKM. The CDR3 here is CASSLFSGTSGDPAYNEQFF. Written as DNA, the CDR3 is TGTGCCAGCAGTCTTTTCTCCGGGACTAGCGGGGATCCGGCCTACAATGAGCAGTTCTTC.

The chain uses TRBV9 and TRBJ1-5; D is possibly TRBD1 (6 bases). Deletions cut 3 bases from V and 9 bases from J, with 19 bases between. The germline V gene has CDR1 SGDLS and CDR2 YYNGEE. This CDR3 comprises 15 residues. The CDR3 reads CASSAGTALGGPQHF. The CDR3 DNA reads TGTGCCAGCAGCGCCGGGACGGCCCTAGGGGGGCCCCAGCATTTT. Looking up the rest from reference TRBV9 and TRBJ1-5 gives the full variable domain: DSGVTQTPKHLITATGQRVTLRCSPRSGDLSVYWYQQSLDQGLQFLIQYYNGEERAKGNILERFSAQQFPDLHSELNLSSLELGDSALYFCASSAGTALGGPQHFGDGTRLSIL.

About this clonotype itself: A much larger clone is a single base away; this may be a read error. This chain links TRBV20-1 with TRBJ2-2; no clear D. CDR1 and CDR2 from the germline V gene are DFQATT and SNEGSKA (reference sequence). Trimming took 5 bases from V and 3 from J, leaving 13 bases between them. This CDR3 comprises 14 residues. Here the CDR3 DNA reads TGCAGTGCTGATCCGAAAAGGGACACCGGGGAGCTGTTTTTT. Protein sequence: CSADPKRDTGELFF.

This clonotype has ten or more counts. J is TRBJ2-5 and V is TRBV12-3 or TRBV12-4; D is perhaps TRBD2 (5 bases). The CDR3 is made up of 14 amino acids. Trimming cost V 6 bases and J 0 bases, with 11 bases left between them. CDR3 region: CASSPPGYQETQYF. The CDR3 DNA follows: TGTGCCAGCAGCCCACCGGGGTACCAAGAGACCCAGTACTTC.